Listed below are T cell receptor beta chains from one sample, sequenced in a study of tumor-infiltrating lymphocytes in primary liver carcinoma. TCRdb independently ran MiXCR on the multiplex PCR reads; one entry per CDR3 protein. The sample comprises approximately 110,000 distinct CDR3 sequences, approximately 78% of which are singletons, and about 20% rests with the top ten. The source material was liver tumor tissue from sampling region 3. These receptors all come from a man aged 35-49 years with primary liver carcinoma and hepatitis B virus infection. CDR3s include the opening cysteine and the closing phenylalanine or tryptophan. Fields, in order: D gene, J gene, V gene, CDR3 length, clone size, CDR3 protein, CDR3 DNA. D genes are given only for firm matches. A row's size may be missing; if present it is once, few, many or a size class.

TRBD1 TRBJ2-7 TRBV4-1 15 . CASTHRNRGTYEQYF TGCGCCAGCACCCACAGGAACAGGGGGACCTATGAGCAATACTTC
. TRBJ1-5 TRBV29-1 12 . CSVGGSNQSQHF TGCAGCGTTGGGGGAAGCAATCAGTCCCAGCATTTT
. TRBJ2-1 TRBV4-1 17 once CASSPPITNGSRNEQFF TGCGCCAGCAGCCCTCCGATAACTAACGGGAGCAGAAATGAGCAGTTCTTC
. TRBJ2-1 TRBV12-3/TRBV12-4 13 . CAIQFGGGNKQFF TGTGCCATCCAATTTGGCGGAGGCAATAAGCAGTTCTTC
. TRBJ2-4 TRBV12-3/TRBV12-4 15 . CASSLAEGFRNIQCF TGTGCTAGCAGTTTAGCTGAGGGATTTAGAAACATTCAGTGCTTC
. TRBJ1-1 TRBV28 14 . CASTQVGLWAAAFF TGTGCCAGCACCCAAGTGGGGCTGTGGGCTGCAGCTTTCTTT
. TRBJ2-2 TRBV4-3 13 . CASSQVSVGELSF TGCGCCAGCAGCCAAGTTTCTGTAGGGGAGCTGTCTTTT
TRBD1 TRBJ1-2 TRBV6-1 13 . CASSTGQSCGYTF TGTGCCAGTAGTACGGGACAGTCATGTGGTTACACCTTC
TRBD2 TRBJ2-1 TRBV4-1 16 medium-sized CASSQELTSGQSEQFF TGCGCCAGCAGCCAAGAGCTGACTAGCGGGCAAAGTGAGCAGTTCTTC
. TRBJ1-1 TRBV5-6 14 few CASNPVGPNTEAFF TGTGCCAGCAACCCCGTGGGACCAAATACTGAAGCTTTCTTT
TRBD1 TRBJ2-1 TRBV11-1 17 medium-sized CASRSRDRSFSYNEQFF TGTGCCAGCAGATCCCGGGACAGGTCTTTCTCCTACAATGAGCAGTTCTTC